What follows are 17 T cell receptor beta chains derived from one specimen sequenced in a study of Ad26.COV2.S vaccination and SARS-CoV-2 variants. Clones were sequenced by immunoSEQ multiplex PCR, and TCRdb holds only the in-frame ones, with some missing. The sample consists of about 350,000 clones, around 92% of them appearing once. The source was peripheral blood, collected after recovery from COVID-19. The receptors derive from a human donor who had recovered from COVID-19.

The V and J genes are TRBV2 and TRBJ2-6; no clear D gene. The CDR3 loop spans 16 amino acids. The germline V gene encodes CDR1 SNHLY and CDR2 FYNNEI. Trimming took 8 bases from V and 0 from J, leaving 14 bases between them. The CDR3 spells CASGETRASGANVLTF. In nucleotides, the CDR3 is TGTGCCAGCGGAGAGACTCGAGCCTCTGGGGCCAACGTCCTGACTTTC.

DNA of the CDR3: TGTGCCAGCAGCTTAACAGGGACCTCTGGAAACACCATATATTTT. It encodes CASSLTGTSGNTIYF. The chain joins TRBV7-2 to TRBJ1-3; tentative D call: TRBD1 (6 bases). Germline CDR1 is SGHTA and CDR2 is FQGNSA. CDR3 size: 15 residues. V was pared by 2 bases and J by 0 bases, with 8 bases between.

The chain couples TRBV5-6 to TRBJ2-6; no reliable D call. This CDR3 is 15 amino acids long. V lost 2 bases, J lost 1 base, and 7 bases lay in between. Germline CDR1 reads SGHDT; CDR2 reads YYEEEE. The CDR3 sequence is CASSFRLSGANVLTF. DNA for the CDR3: TGTGCCAGCAGCTTTCGGTTGTCTGGGGCCAACGTCCTGACTTTC.

The V call is TRBV25-1, the J call TRBJ1-2; D may be TRBD1 (6 bases). The CDR3 sequence is 16 residues long. CDR1 MGHDK and CDR2 SYGVNS come from the germline V gene. V gave up 3 bases and J gave up 4 bases, with 18 bases separating them. This CDR3 reads CASSDSYRESGYGYTF. The DNA of the CDR3 is TGTGCCAGCAGTGATTCCTACAGGGAATCGGGCTATGGCTACACCTTC.

The chain couples TRBV4-1 to TRBJ2-3; D perhaps matches TRBD2 (6 bases). V lost 4 bases, J lost 0 bases, and 14 bases lay in between. The CDR3 totals 16 residues. Per the germline V gene, CDR1 is MGHRA and CDR2 is YSYEKL. In DNA, the CDR3 is TGCGCCAGCAGCCTAGTCGGGGGACCTAGCACAGATACGCAGTATTTT. Its translation is CASSLVGGPSTDTQYF.

The V gene is TRBV5-1, the J gene TRBJ2-7, with D maybe TRBD2 (6 bases). CDR1 SGHRS and CDR2 YFSETQ come from the germline V gene. This CDR3 contains 16 residues. Between the trimmed V and J ends, which lost 3 bases and 7 bases, there was a span of 23 bases. The CDR3 sequence is CASSSGTGGIRGEQYF. CDR3 sequence (DNA): TGCGCCAGCAGCTCGGGAACCGGGGGTATTAGGGGAGAGCAGTACTTC.

The gene calls are TRBV5-4 and TRBJ2-5, with D perhaps matching TRBD2 (5 bases). The CDR3 length is 14 residues. V gave up 3 bases and J gave up 3 bases, with 12 bases separating them. Germline CDR1 SGHNT, CDR2 YYREEE (reference sequence). The CDR3 here is CASSSPPGKETQYF. The DNA of the CDR3 is TGTGCCAGCAGCTCCCCTCCGGGGAAAGAGACCCAGTACTTC.

The V and J genes are TRBV10-3 and TRBJ2-7; D gene ambiguous. V lost 6 bases and J lost 0, with 12 bases in between. Germline CDR1 and CDR2: ENHRY and SYGVKD. This CDR3 is built from 14 residues. CDR3: CAISLTGSSYEQYF. The CDR3 bases are TGTGCCATCAGCTTGACTGGAAGCTCCTACGAGCAGTACTTC.

This clone appeared once. The rearrangement joins TRBV5-1 to TRBJ1-1; perhaps TRBD1 as D (6 bases). The CDR3 sequence is 15 residues long. The V gene's germline CDR1 is SGHRS and CDR2 YFSETQ. Trimming pared 4 bases from V and 1 base from J, leaving 14 bases between. The chain's CDR3 is CASSLEGVKNTEAFF. CDR3 nucleotides: TGCGCCAGCAGCCTGGAGGGGGTTAAGAACACTGAAGCTTTCTTT.

This chain joins TRBV20-1 and TRBJ2-3, with a weak D call TRBD1 (5 bases). Germline V gene data show CDR1 as DFQATT and CDR2 as SNEGSKA (reference sequence). Trimming stripped 8 bases from V and 6 bases from J, with 9 bases between. This CDR3 spans 10 amino acids. The CDR3 reads CSPKGDTQYF. DNA for the CDR3: TGCAGTCCTAAGGGGGATACGCAGTATTTT.

V usage is TRBV6-5 and J usage is TRBJ1-1; tentatively, D is TRBD1 (5 bases). V was clipped by 2 bases and J by 7 bases, with 8 bases between them. The CDR3 sequence is 12 residues long. The germline V gene encodes CDR1 MNHEY and CDR2 SVGAGI. CDR3 protein: CASSYQRGEAFF. The CDR3 region has the DNA TGTGCCAGCAGTTACCAGAGGGGTGAAGCTTTCTTT.

The chain uses TRBV2 and TRBJ2-5, with 8 bases that match TRBD1. Germline CDR1 and CDR2: SNHLY and FYNNEI. The CDR3 covers 13 residues. V lost 6 bases, J lost 4 bases, and 4 bases stayed unmatched. The CDR3 spells CASSRTGRETQYF. CDR3 bases: TGTGCCAGCAGCAGGACAGGGCGAGAGACCCAGTACTTC.

The CDR3 DNA follows: TGTGCCAGCAGCCAGACAAAGCTTAAGACAGATACGCAGTATTTT. Encoded protein: CASSQTKLKTDTQYF. The chain uses TRBV14 and TRBJ2-3; D remains ambiguous. Trimming shortened V by 3 bases and J by 3 bases, and 13 bases separated the two germline ends. Germline V gene sequence: CDR1 SGHDN, CDR2 FVKESK. There are 15 residues in the CDR3.

This chain uses TRBV27 with TRBJ2-1, with TRBD1 matching over 9 bases. V gave up 7 bases and J gave up 5 bases; unmatched junction bases: 6. The CDR3 spans 14 residues. Germline loops: CDR1 MNHEY, CDR2 SMNVEV (reference sequence). CDR3 amino acids: CASTRDRVHNEQFF. Written as DNA, the CDR3 is TGTGCCAGCACCCGGGACAGGGTACACAATGAGCAGTTCTTC.

This chain joins TRBV27 and TRBJ1-1; D remains ambiguous. CDR3 length: 12 residues. V was cut by 6 bases and J by 8 bases, with 13 bases left in between. The germline V gene has CDR1 MNHEY and CDR2 SMNVEV (reference sequence). The CDR3 is CASSQRGEEAFF. The CDR3, as DNA: TGTGCCAGCAGCCAACGAGGAGAGGAAGCTTTCTTT.

This clone came up a few times. This chain connects TRBV6-5 to TRBJ1-2; TRBD1 matches at 10 bases. Germline CDR1 MNHEY, CDR2 SVGAGI. V gave up 2 bases and J gave up 3 bases; unmatched junction bases: 3. The CDR3 extends over 15 amino acids. The chain's CDR3 is CASSYGGTGDYGYTF. The DNA of the CDR3 is TGTGCCAGCAGTTACGGGGGGACAGGGGACTATGGCTACACCTTC.

The chain joins TRBV4-1 to TRBJ1-1; 9 nucleotides line up with TRBD1. V dropped 1 base and J dropped 10; count of bases not matched to a gene: 4. Per the germline V gene, CDR1 is MGHRA and CDR2 is YSYEKL. The CDR3 covers 13 residues. In DNA, the CDR3 is TGCGCCAGCAGCCAAGTCGGGACAGGGAGAGCTTTCTTT. Amino acid sequence: CASSQVGTGRAFF.